Here is one T cell receptor (beta chain) with its context. Its antigen is unidentified. Clones were sequenced by immunoSEQ multiplex PCR, and TCRdb holds only the in-frame ones, with some missing. The sample lists roughly 84,000 clones; 88% were seen once. This entry is derived from a study of T cells in localized non-small cell lung cancer. Findings of the study overall: A denser population of T cells in blood accompanied longer overall survival. The greatest T cell clonality was found in uninvolved adjacent lung (higher than in tumor). Only one tumor region went through sequencing, so heterogeneity may still be there.

The clonotype comes from a woman aged 40 to 75 with stage I squamous cell lung carcinoma. The sample here was peripheral blood, taken before any cancer treatment.

CDR3 sequence reads: CASSPRRGRVFDEQFF. DNA for the CDR3: TGTGCCAGCAGTCCCCGCAGGGGGCGAGTATTCGATGAGCAGTTCTTC. This chain connects TRBV27 to TRBJ2-1; the match to TRBD1 covers 8 bases. The CDR3 has 16 amino acids. Trimming at V came to 5 bases and at J to 8 bases, leaving 14 bases not matched to a gene. Germline CDR1 MNHEY, CDR2 SMNVEV (reference sequence).